This T cell receptor (beta chain) came from a study of blood T cell repertoires in COVID-19 (dated by TCRdb to 2018 to 2021). Study-wide context: The collaborator samples originated in the United States, Italy and Spain and spanned the acute and convalescent phases of COVID-19. The dataset comprised deeply sampled blood TCRbeta repertoires from subjects exposed to, actively infected with, or recovered from COVID-19. Sample metadata almost always included a de-identified subject ID, COVID-19 status, age in years and sex. The prospective study material was composed of cDNA or gDNA derived from T cells, B-cell-depleted T cells, or PBMCs. The repertoires were released in a freely available public database meant as a resource for research on the immune response to SARS-CoV-2. Where available, HLA class I and class II types were obtained from metadata supplied by the sample provider rather than from assay-based typing. Samples came from the ongoing ImmuneRACE study (first 160 participants) plus 1,254 subjects from 6 global collaborators.

TCRbeta CDR3 regions were amplified from genomic DNA by means of the immunoSEQ Assay, a bias-controlled multiplex PCR. The original pipeline was this. The number of nucleated cells in each sample was estimated from the amplification of reference gene primers within the assay. To quantify the absolute abundance of each unique TCRbeta CDR3 rearrangement, sequence reads were collapsed and filtered. Productive Simpson clonality was computed per sample as the square root of Simpson's diversity index over productive rearrangements. TCRdb took over this immuneACCESS table, retaining in-frame rearrangements with V and J assigned. Such tables are incomplete; in checked studies, under half of the missing clones stem from an unresolved V gene, and the remainder is unexplained. For V, J and clone size, that table is used; D and trimming come from the DNA. The table for this sample lists a few hundred thousand clones; 90% of them were counted only once. 2% to 2.5% of the sample belongs to the ten largest clones.

One collaborating source in Seattle enrolled patients while the patients were actively infected and followed the patients over time throughout the course of disease. Collaborating institutions collected whole blood in K2EDTA tubes following their own protocols. Collaborator samples were shipped for TCRbeta analysis as frozen whole blood, isolated PBMCs, or DNA extracted from either sample type. Study-wide conclusions, independent of this receptor: How much clinical and demographic metadata was included differed by source and by participant, and the metadata was provided uncurated.

Regarding this clone: It has no known antigen specificity. Base quality data are lacking; no much larger clone is found one base away.

CDR1 and CDR2 are drawn from the germline V gene: MRHNA, SNTAGT. The junction shows trimming of 7 bases on V and 6 bases on J, plus 15 bases between the germline ends. From its cysteine to its phenylalanine, the CDR3 spans 14 amino acids. Only CDR3 DNA is held: 42 bases, read in frame from base 1. The rearranged chain carries TRBV6-4 and TRBJ1-4, with a weak D call of TRBD1 (5 bases match). The sequenced material came from peripheral blood. This receptor was identified in a woman aged 60-70 years with COVID-19, enrolled during active disease. The CDR3 corresponds to CASMAGGTDEKLFF. The DNA sequence is as follows: TGTGCCAGCATGGCGGGAGGGACGGATGAAAAACTGTTTTTT.